Sequencing of this TCR beta chain was carried out in a study of blood T cell repertoires in COVID-19. Study-level information: The study drew acute and convalescent COVID-19 samples from the United States, Italy and Spain. PBMCs, B-cell-depleted T cells, or T cells provided the cDNA or gDNA that made up the material.

Clones were read by immunoSEQ multiplex PCR, and TCRdb kept only the in-frame ones, dropping some. Here the sample spans 180,000 or so clones, more than 80% being singletons. V shed 5 bases and J shed 3 bases, with 23 bases lying between them. The CDR3 has 16 amino acids. Germline V CDR1 and CDR2: GTSNPN, SVGIG (reference sequence). Source material: peripheral blood. The chain carries TRBV30 and TRBJ2-7; tentatively, D is TRBD1 (6 bases). The TCR sequence derives from a woman aged 55-70 years with acute or convalescent COVID-19. The CDR3 DNA reads as TGTGCCTGGGTCCCACTCAACCGGGACACTTACTACGAGCAGTACTTC. Residues: CAWVPLNRDTYYEQYF.